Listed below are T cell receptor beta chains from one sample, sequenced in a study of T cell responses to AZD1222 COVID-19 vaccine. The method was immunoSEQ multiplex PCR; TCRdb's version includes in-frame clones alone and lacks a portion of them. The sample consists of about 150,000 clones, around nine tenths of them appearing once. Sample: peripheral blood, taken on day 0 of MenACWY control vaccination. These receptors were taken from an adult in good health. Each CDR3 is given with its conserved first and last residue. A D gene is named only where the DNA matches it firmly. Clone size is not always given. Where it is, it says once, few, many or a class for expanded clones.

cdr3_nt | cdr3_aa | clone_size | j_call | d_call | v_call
TGTGCCAGCAGCTTAATGGGTTCCACTATCACCGGGGAGCTGTTTTTT | CASSLMGSTITGELFF | . | TRBJ2-2 | . | TRBV5-8
TGTGCCAGCGGCCGGGACGCCCCACCGTACGAGCAGTACTTC | CASGRDAPPYEQYF | once | TRBJ2-7 | . | TRBV7-9
TGTGCCAGCAGTGAATACGATACGCAGTATTTT | CASSEYDTQYF | . | TRBJ2-3 | . | TRBV25-1
TGTGCCAGCAGCCCCAGGCGGGCCCACACCGGGGAGCTGTTTTTT | CASSPRRAHTGELFF | few | TRBJ2-2 | . | TRBV6-5
TGTGCCAGCAGCCGAGGACGGAACACTGAAGCTTTCTTT | CASSRGRNTEAFF | . | TRBJ1-1 | . | TRBV7-8
TGTGCCAGCAGTCAAAAGGGGGGTCGCTTCACTGAAGCTTTCTTT | CASSQKGGRFTEAFF | once | TRBJ1-1 | . | TRBV25-1
TGTGCCAGCAGCAGCCGAGGCGCTGAAGCTTTCTTT | CASSSRGAEAFF | . | TRBJ1-1 | . | TRBV12-3/TRBV12-4
TGTGCCAGCAGCCGGAGCGGGGGGGAAGATACGCAGTATTTT | CASSRSGGEDTQYF | . | TRBJ2-3 | TRBD2 | TRBV5-6
TGTGCCATCAGTGGGGTTCCTGGGCGCGGGAGCTCCTACAATGAGCAGTTCTTC | CAISGVPGRGSSYNEQFF | . | TRBJ2-1 | TRBD2 | TRBV10-3
TGTGCCAGCAGTGACGGGCAGCGCTACACCGGGGAGCTGTTTTTT | CASSDGQRYTGELFF | many | TRBJ2-2 | . | TRBV2
TGTGCCAGCAGCTTAATGGCAGGGGGCCTGAACACTGAAGCTTTCTTT | CASSLMAGGLNTEAFF | . | TRBJ1-1 | TRBD1 | TRBV7-3
TGTGCCAGCTCACCATTCGACAGGAGTGGCTACACCTTC | CASSPFDRSGYTF | . | TRBJ1-2 | . | TRBV18
TGTGCCAGCAGCTACGATAGCAATCAGCCCCAGCATTTT | CASSYDSNQPQHF | . | TRBJ1-5 | . | TRBV5-4